The 9 T cell receptor beta chains listed next were all sequenced from one sample in a study of blood T cell repertoires in COVID-19. The protocol was immunoSEQ multiplex PCR, while the TCRdb copy is restricted to in-frame clones and leaves out a portion. The repertoire has about 190,000 clones, roughly four fifths of them found once; the top ten carry about an eighth. The sample consisted of peripheral blood. All receptors derive from a woman aged 50 to 60 with acute or convalescent COVID-19.

The chain combines TRBV2 with TRBJ1-5; TRBD1 aligns across 9 bases. This CDR3 has 14 residues. CDR1 and CDR2 from the germline V gene are SNHLY and FYNNEI. V was clipped by 8 bases and J by 7 bases; unmatched bases: 9. CDR3 amino acids: CASLATGGNQPQHF. As DNA, the CDR3 is TGTGCCAGCCTTGCGACAGGGGGGAACCAGCCCCAGCATTTT. The full variable domain, its missing parts supplied by reference TRBV2 and TRBJ1-5, is EPEVTQTPSHQVTQMGQEVILRCVPISNHLYFYWYRQILGQKVEFLVSFYNNEISEKSEIFDDQFSVERPDGSNFTLKIRSTKLEDSAMYFCASLATGGNQPQHFGDGTRLSIL.

The chain couples TRBV5-1 to TRBJ1-6, with 9 bases lining up with TRBD1. The CDR3 is 17 residues long. After removal of 1 base from V and 6 bases from J, the junction contained 8 bases not matched to a gene. In germline, CDR1 is SGHRS, CDR2 YFSETQ. CDR3 protein: CASSLHPGQGGNSPLHF. The CDR3, as DNA: TGCGCCAGCAGCTTGCATCCGGGACAGGGAGGTAATTCACCCCTCCACTTT.

The gene calls are TRBV5-1 and TRBJ1-2; the D is unclear. The germline V gene encodes CDR1 SGHRS and CDR2 YFSETQ. The CDR3 runs 16 residues. The V and J ends lost 0 bases and 0 bases respectively, with 12 bases between them. This chain's CDR3 is CASSLAATATNYGYTF. CDR3 bases: TGCGCCAGCAGCTTGGCCGCCACAGCCACTAACTATGGCTACACCTTC.

V gene TRBV6-1 combines with J gene TRBJ1-1; unclear D gene. The CDR3 totals 16 residues. V dropped 0 bases and J dropped 0 bases, with 11 bases sitting between them. The V gene's germline CDR1 is MNHNS and CDR2 SASEGT. The CDR3 is CASSEARRRMNTEAFF. The CDR3 region has the DNA TGTGCCAGCAGTGAAGCCAGACGGAGGATGAACACTGAAGCTTTCTTT.

The rearrangement uses TRBV7-7 and TRBJ2-1; TRBD2 aligns across 7 bases. In germline, CDR1 is SSHAT, CDR2 FNYEAQ (reference sequence). The CDR3 extends over 13 amino acids. CDR3 coding DNA: TGTGCTAAAGGCGGGGGCTCCTACAATGAGCAGTTCTTC. As protein: CAKGGGSYNEQFF.

This chain uses TRBV19 with TRBJ1-2; D call uncertain. This CDR3 region has 12 residues. In germline, CDR1 is LNHDA, CDR2 SQIVND (reference sequence). V shed 5 bases and J shed 3 bases, with 7 bases lying between them. The CDR3 DNA reads TGTGCCAGTAGTGAGGGTCACTATGGCTACACCTTC. Its translation is CASSEGHYGYTF. Full variable domain (outside the CDR3, taken from reference TRBV19 and TRBJ1-2): DGGITQSPKYLFRKEGQNVTLSCEQNLNHDAMYWYRQDPGQGLRLIYYSQIVNDFQKGDIAEGYSVSREKKESFPLTVTSAQKNPTAFYLCASSEGHYGYTFGSGTRLTVV.

To note about this clone: The sample carries other DNA sequences with the same CDR3. J is TRBJ2-3 and V is TRBV2, with D possibly being TRBD2 (7 bases). The V end was cut by 4 bases, the J end by 3 bases, with 14 bases between. The germline V gene encodes CDR1 SNHLY and CDR2 FYNNEI. CDR3 size: 15 residues. CDR3 nucleotides: TGTGCCAGCAGTGTACTAGCGAGGGGGACAGATACGCAGTATTTT. Encoded protein: CASSVLARGTDTQYF.

The chain employs TRBV6-6 and TRBJ1-1; 10 nucleotides align to TRBD1. Looked up from germline, CDR1 is MNHNY and CDR2 is SVGAGI (reference sequence). The CDR3 extends over 16 amino acids. Trimming took 2 bases from V and 4 from J; bases not matched to a gene: 7. The CDR3 is CASSYPRQGASTEAFF. CDR3 sequence (DNA): TGTGCCAGCAGTTACCCTCGACAGGGGGCGAGCACTGAAGCTTTCTTT.

This chain links TRBV5-1 with TRBJ2-6, with a weak D call TRBD2 (5 bases). The CDR3 length is 14 residues. Germline-derived CDR1 and CDR2 are SGHRS and YFSETQ. The ends were cut back, 5 bases at V and 4 bases at J, with 10 bases in the middle. CDR3 DNA: TGCGCCAGCAGATCGGGGTCGGGGGCCAACGTCCTGACTTTC. Encoded protein: CASRSGSGANVLTF.